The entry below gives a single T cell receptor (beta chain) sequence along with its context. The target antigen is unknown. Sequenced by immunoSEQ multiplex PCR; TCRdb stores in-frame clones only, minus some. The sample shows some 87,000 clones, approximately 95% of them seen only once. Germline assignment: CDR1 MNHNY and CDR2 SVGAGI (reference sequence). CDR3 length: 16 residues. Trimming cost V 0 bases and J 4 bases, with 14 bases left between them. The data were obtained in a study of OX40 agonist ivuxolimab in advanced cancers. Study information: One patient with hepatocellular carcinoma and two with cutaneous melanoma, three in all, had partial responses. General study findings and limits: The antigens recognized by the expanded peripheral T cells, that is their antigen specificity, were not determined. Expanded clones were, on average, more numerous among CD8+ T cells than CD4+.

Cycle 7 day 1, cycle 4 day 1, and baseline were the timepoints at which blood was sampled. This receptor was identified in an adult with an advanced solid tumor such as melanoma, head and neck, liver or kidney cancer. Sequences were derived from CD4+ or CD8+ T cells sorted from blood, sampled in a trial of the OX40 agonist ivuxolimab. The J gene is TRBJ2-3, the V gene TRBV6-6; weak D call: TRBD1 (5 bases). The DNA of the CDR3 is TGTGCCAGCAGTTACTCGAAGGGGATTTTTGCAGATACGCAGTATTTT. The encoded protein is CASSYSKGIFADTQYF.